The 17 T cell receptor beta chains below all came from one sample that was sequenced in a study of response to subunit inactivated influenza vaccine. Via MiXCR, TCRdb re-called the RT-PCR reads, giving one row per CDR3 protein. The sample has hundreds of thousands of distinct CDR3 sequences; around 11% are singletons. The sample was also reused in another study, on T cells expressing NK-cell markers. From that report: What made the TCR beta cDNA was 5'RACE template switching with UMIs.

Sequenced material: PBMCs from blood, taken on the day of vaccination. All receptors come from a man aged 45 to 65 who received an inactivated influenza vaccine.

The rearrangement links TRBV7-9 to TRBJ2-1; D call uncertain. Trimming left V 6 bases short and J 6 bases short, with 9 bases between. Germline V CDR1 and CDR2: SEHNR, FQNEAQ (reference sequence). This CDR3 has 12 residues. CDR3 in DNA: TGTGCCAGCAGGGTTGTTTCCAATGAGCAGTTCTTC. The encoded protein is CASRVVSNEQFF.

The V gene is TRBV14, the J gene TRBJ1-2; TRBD1 agrees at 7 bases. V was pared by 5 bases and J by 2 bases, with 8 bases of the junction left unmatched. The V gene's germline CDR1 is SGHDN and CDR2 FVKESK. The CDR3 extends over 15 amino acids. CDR3 nucleotides: TGTGCCAGCAGCGAGACAGGGAATGGGAACTATGGCTACACCTTC. Encoded protein: CASSETGNGNYGYTF.

This chain uses TRBV7-9 with TRBJ2-3; D not resolved. V was cut by 3 bases and J by 5 bases, with 12 bases left in between. Germline CDR1 SEHNR, CDR2 FQNEAQ (reference sequence). The CDR3 is made up of 14 amino acids. DNA for the CDR3: TGTGCCAGCAGCTTCGGAGCGTCTGTAGATACGCAGTATTTT. Translating gives CASSFGASVDTQYF.

Turning to this clonotype: Mismatch with germline at one junction end may stem from a read error. CDR3 amino acids: CSARDYRGADTQYF. The CDR3 DNA reads as TGCAGTGCTCGAGATTACAGGGGCGCAGATACGCAGTATTTT. The chain combines TRBV20-1 with TRBJ2-3; 7 nucleotides line up with TRBD1. The CDR3 contains 14 residues. Germline CDR1 is DFQATT and CDR2 is SNEGSKA (reference sequence).

This clonotype has a handful of counts. The chain combines TRBV20-1 with TRBJ2-7; TRBD2 aligns across 12 bases. Losses at the gene ends were 8 bases for V and 4 bases for J; bases not matched to a gene: 18. Germline V gives CDR1 DFQATT, CDR2 SNEGSKA (reference sequence). The CDR3 sequence is 17 residues long. CDR3 loop: CSFQGGLAGRQVYEQYF. DNA for the CDR3: TGCAGTTTCCAGGGGGGACTAGCGGGCCGACAAGTTTACGAGCAGTACTTC.

The chain is built from TRBV6-2 or TRBV6-3 and TRBJ2-7; D may be TRBD1 (6 bases). There are 17 residues in the CDR3. The V gene lost 6 bases and the J gene lost 3 bases, with 24 bases spanning the gap. In germline, CDR1 is MNHEY, CDR2 SVGEGT. The CDR3 DNA follows: TGTGCCAGCAGCCATACTCCCCAGGGGCTACGCCGCTACGAGCAGTACTTC. The encoded protein is CASSHTPQGLRRYEQYF.

In its sample, this clonotype was seen a few times. This CDR3 reads CASSPKPDTQYF. In DNA form, the CDR3 reads TGTGCCAGCTCACCGAAGCCAGATACGCAGTATTTT. V usage is TRBV18 and J usage is TRBJ2-3; D ambiguous. The CDR3 extends over 12 amino acids. The V end lost 3 bases, the J end lost 4 bases, and 5 bases lay between the germline ends. Germline CDR1 reads KGHSH; CDR2 reads LQKENI.

J is TRBJ2-7 and V is TRBV2, with 13 positions matching TRBD2. The ends lost 10 bases at V and 0 bases at J; junction bases unmatched: 12. The CDR3 is made up of 17 amino acids. Germline CDR1 reads SNHLY; CDR2 reads FYNNEI. The CDR3 DNA follows: TGTGCCACCGCTACCGGGACTAGCGGGAAGGGCTCCTACGAGCAGTACTTC. Amino acids: CATATGTSGKGSYEQYF.

The chain recombines TRBV2 with TRBJ2-1; 8 bases match TRBD2. V trimming: 6 bases; J trimming: 5 bases; junction bases outside the gene matches: 15. This CDR3 contains 17 residues. Germline CDR1 is SNHLY and CDR2 is FYNNEI. The CDR3: CASSEWQIAGYNNEQFF. In nucleotides, the CDR3 is TGTGCCAGCAGCGAGTGGCAGATAGCGGGATATAACAATGAGCAGTTCTTC.

This clonotype was detected a few times. The chain is built from TRBV5-1 and TRBJ2-2, with TRBD1 matching 8 bases. J was trimmed by 3 bases and V by 5 bases; bases with no gene match: 6. Per germline, CDR1 SGHRS and CDR2 YFSETQ. This CDR3 contains 15 residues. CDR3 in amino acids: CASRADRVYTGELFF. CDR3 coding DNA: TGCGCCAGCAGAGCGGACAGGGTTTACACCGGGGAGCTGTTTTTT.

The chain combines TRBV28 with TRBJ1-4; 8 nucleotides line up with TRBD1. Germline values: CDR1 MDHEN, CDR2 SYDVKM. V shed 6 bases, J shed 8 bases, and the junction held 8 bases outside the gene matches. This CDR3 is 14 amino acids long. CDR3: CASRETGAREKLFF. CDR3 DNA: TGTGCCAGCAGGGAGACAGGGGCGCGGGAAAAACTGTTTTTT. The full variable domain, with the rest looked up from reference TRBV28 and TRBJ1-4, is DVKVTQSSRYLVKRTGEKVFLECVQDMDHENMFWYRQDPGLGLRLIYFSYDVKMKEKGDIPEGYSVSREKKERFSLILESASTNQTSMYLCASRETGAREKLFFGSGTQLSVL.

This clonotype was counted a few times. This chain joins TRBV28 and TRBJ1-2, with D possibly matching TRBD1 (5 bases). The CDR3 runs 14 residues. V was pared by 8 bases and J by 7 bases, with 20 bases between. Germline V gives CDR1 MDHEN, CDR2 SYDVKM. CDR3 sequence: CASLSVGQGGGYTF. CDR3 coding DNA: TGTGCCAGCCTTTCTGTGGGGCAGGGCGGTGGCTACACCTTC.

This clonotype was detected only a few times. The rearrangement links TRBV5-1 to TRBJ2-3; D is undetermined. V lost 0 bases to trimming and J lost 3 bases, with 11 bases between them. Germline V lookup: CDR1 SGHRS, CDR2 YFSETQ. There are 15 residues in the CDR3. The CDR3 region is CASSLGAIGTDTQYF. In DNA, the CDR3 is TGCGCCAGCAGCTTGGGAGCAATAGGGACAGATACGCAGTATTTT.

This clonotype occurred a few times. The chain recombines TRBV7-9 with TRBJ2-5; 10 nucleotides align to TRBD2. V shed 8 bases and J 3 bases; nucleotides not matched to a gene: 3. CDR1 is SEHNR, CDR2 FQNEAQ, per germline (reference sequence). The CDR3 is 13 residues long. Here the CDR3 reads CASLLAGKETQYF. DNA for the CDR3: TGTGCCAGCCTACTAGCGGGAAAAGAGACCCAGTACTTC.

There are a few counts of this clonotype. This rearrangement joins TRBV7-2 to TRBJ2-3; 7 bases are shared with TRBD1. With V trimmed by 1 base and J by 3 bases, 10 bases remained unmatched. Germline CDR1 and CDR2: SGHTA and FQGNSA. The CDR3 sequence is 17 residues long. Written as DNA, the CDR3 is TGTGCCAGCAGCTTAGGGGCCAACAGGGGTACTACAGATACGCAGTATTTT. Amino acids: CASSLGANRGTTDTQYF.

This clonotype was recorded a few times. The gene calls are TRBV11-3 and TRBJ2-1, with 7 bases identical to TRBD1. Per the germline V gene, CDR1 is SGHNT and CDR2 is YENEEA. The V and J ends lost 5 bases and 3 bases, in that order; junction bases with no gene match: 10. CDR3 length: 16 amino acids. The CDR3 bases are TGTGCCAGCAGCACCAACACAGGGGCTCGCTACAATGAGCAGTTCTTC. Translated: CASSTNTGARYNEQFF.

A few counts support this clonotype. The rearrangement links TRBV6-5 to TRBJ1-1; a possible D gene is TRBD1 (5 bases). V gave up 0 bases and J gave up 5 bases, with 16 bases separating them. Germline V gives CDR1 MNHEY, CDR2 SVGAGI. This CDR3 region has 16 residues. Written as DNA, the CDR3 is TGTGCCAGCAGTTACTCGAGACAACCCTGGGGGACTGAAGCTTTCTTT. Translated: CASSYSRQPWGTEAFF.